Listed below are T cell receptor beta chains from one sample, sequenced in a study of blood T cell repertoires in COVID-19. Assay used: immunoSEQ multiplex PCR; TCRdb lists only in-frame clones, some missing. The sample comprises approximately 240,000 clones, around 90% of which are singletons, and approximately 2% rests with the top ten. Sequenced input: PBMCs or T cells enriched from blood (not recorded which). These TCRs come from a woman under 30 who had recovered from COVID-19. CDR3s include the opening cysteine and the closing phenylalanine or tryptophan. Fields, in order: D gene, clone size, J gene, V gene, CDR3 DNA, CDR3 protein. The D gene is left open where the match is weak. Only part of the rows carry a size: once, few, many, or a class if the clone is expanded.

>NA|NA|TRBJ1-2|TRBV9
TGTGCCAGCAGCGTCCCGGGGTGGTCAGTGGAGGGGCCTAACTATGGCTACACCTTC
CASSVPGWSVEGPNYGYTF
>NA|once|TRBJ1-2|TRBV28
TGTGCCAGCAGTACGCCGGGAGCTAACTATGGCTACACCTTC
CASSTPGANYGYTF
>TRBD1|NA|TRBJ2-4|TRBV27
TGTGCCAGCAGTTTAACCGGGACAGGGGTAAGGAACATTCAGTACTTC
CASSLTGTGVRNIQYF
>NA|NA|TRBJ2-7|TRBV20-1
TGCAGTGCGGCCAGGCTGGGCGAGCAGTACTTC
CSAARLGEQYF
>TRBD2|NA|TRBJ2-1|TRBV7-9
TGTGCCAGCAGCTTCCGACTAGCGGGAGGGCATGGATCTGGGGATGAGCAGTTCTTC
CASSFRLAGGHGSGDEQFF
>NA|NA|TRBJ1-2|TRBV4-3
TGCGCCAGCAGCCAAGATCTGGGGGGGATCTATGGCTACACCTTC
CASSQDLGGIYGYTF
>TRBD1|NA|TRBJ2-1|TRBV5-1
TGCGCCAGCAGCCTAGACAGGGTACCGTTCTTC
CASSLDRVPFF
>NA|few|TRBJ1-4|TRBV28
TGTGCCAGCAGTTTATCCCCGGCTAATGAAAAACTGTTTTTT
CASSLSPANEKLFF
>NA|NA|TRBJ1-1|TRBV29-1
TGCAGCGCCGGGGGTGGGAGAGGGACGGAAGCTTTCTTT
CSAGGGRGTEAFF
>TRBD1|NA|TRBJ2-2|TRBV6-2/TRBV6-3
TGTGCCAGCAGTTACACCCACCGGGACAGAAAAACCGGGGAGCTGTTTTTT
CASSYTHRDRKTGELFF
>TRBD1|NA|TRBJ1-2|TRBV5-6
TGTGCCAGCAGCCTTGGGACAGGGATAGCCTATGGCTACACCTTC
CASSLGTGIAYGYTF